The text below deals with one TCR beta chain. These data are taken from a study of T cell changes during pregnancy in multiple sclerosis. Repertoires were generated with immunoSEQ multiplex PCR, while TCRdb's copy carries only in-frame clones and drops some. This sample has some 80,000 clones, with about 95% found just once. The receptor comes from a female donor with multiple sclerosis, enrolled in a pregnancy study. The source was peripheral blood, collected in the second trimester of pregnancy.

CDR3 DNA sequence: TGTGCCAGCAGTTCCATCCCCCCCGGGACAGGCATAAACACTGAAGCTTTCTTT. Translating it yields CASSSIPPGTGINTEAFF. The chain recombines TRBV27 with TRBJ1-1, with 8 positions matching TRBD1. Germline lookup yields CDR1 MNHEY and CDR2 SMNVEV (reference sequence). CDR3 length: 18 amino acids. The V and J ends lost 4 bases and 2 bases, in that order; junction bases with no gene match: 15.